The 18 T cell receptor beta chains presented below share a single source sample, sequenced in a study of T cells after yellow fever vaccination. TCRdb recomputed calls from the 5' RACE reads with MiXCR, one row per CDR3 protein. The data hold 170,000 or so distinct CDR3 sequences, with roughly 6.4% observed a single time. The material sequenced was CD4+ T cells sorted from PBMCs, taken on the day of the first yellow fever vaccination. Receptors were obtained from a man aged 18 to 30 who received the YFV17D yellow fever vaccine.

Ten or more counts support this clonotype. DNA of the CDR3: TGTGCCAGCAGCTTGGAAGCGGAGACCCAGTACTTC. Residues: CASSLEAETQYF. The rearrangement links TRBV7-2 to TRBJ2-5, with no clear D. V shed 3 bases and J shed 5 bases, with 7 bases lying between them. Germline assignment: CDR1 SGHTA and CDR2 FQGNSA. The CDR3 covers 12 residues.

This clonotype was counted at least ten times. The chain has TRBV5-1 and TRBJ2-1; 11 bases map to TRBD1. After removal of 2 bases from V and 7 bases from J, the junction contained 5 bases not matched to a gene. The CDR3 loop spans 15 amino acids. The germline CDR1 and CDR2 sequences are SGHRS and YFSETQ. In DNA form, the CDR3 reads TGCGCCAGCAGCTTCGGACAGGGGGCTTGGAATGAGCAGTTCTTC. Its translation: CASSFGQGAWNEQFF.

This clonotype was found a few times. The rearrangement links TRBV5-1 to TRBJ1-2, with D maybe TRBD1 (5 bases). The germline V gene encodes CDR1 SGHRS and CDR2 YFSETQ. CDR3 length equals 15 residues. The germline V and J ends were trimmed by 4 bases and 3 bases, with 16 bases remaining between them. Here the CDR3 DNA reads TGCGCCAGCAGCCTGGATTCACAGGCCCACTATGGCTACACCTTC. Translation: CASSLDSQAHYGYTF.

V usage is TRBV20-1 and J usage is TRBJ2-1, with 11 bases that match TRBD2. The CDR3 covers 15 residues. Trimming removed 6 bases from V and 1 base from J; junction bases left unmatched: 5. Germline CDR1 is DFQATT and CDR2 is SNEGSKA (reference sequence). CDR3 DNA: TGCAGTGCCAGTAGCGGGGGGGGATCCTACAATGAGCAGTTCTTC. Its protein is CSASSGGGSYNEQFF.

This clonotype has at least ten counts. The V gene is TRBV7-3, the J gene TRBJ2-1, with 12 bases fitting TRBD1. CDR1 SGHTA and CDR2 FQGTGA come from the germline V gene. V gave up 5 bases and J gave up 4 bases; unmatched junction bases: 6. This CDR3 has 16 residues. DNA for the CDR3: TGTGCCAGCAGCCCTGGGACAGGGGGCTCGTACAATGAGCAGTTCTTC. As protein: CASSPGTGGSYNEQFF.

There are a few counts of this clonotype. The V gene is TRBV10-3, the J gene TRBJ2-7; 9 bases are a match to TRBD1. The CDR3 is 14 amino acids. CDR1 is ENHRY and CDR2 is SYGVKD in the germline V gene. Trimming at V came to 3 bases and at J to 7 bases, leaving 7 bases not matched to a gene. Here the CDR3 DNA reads TGTGCCATCAGTGATTTGGACAGGGGAAGGGAGCAGTACTTC. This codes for CAISDLDRGREQYF.

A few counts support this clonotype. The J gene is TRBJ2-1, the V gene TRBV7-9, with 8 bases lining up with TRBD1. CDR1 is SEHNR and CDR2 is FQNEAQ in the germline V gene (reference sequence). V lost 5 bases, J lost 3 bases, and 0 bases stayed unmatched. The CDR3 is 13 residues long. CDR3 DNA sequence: TGTGCCAGCAGCGACAGGGGCTACAATGAGCAGTTCTTC. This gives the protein CASSDRGYNEQFF.

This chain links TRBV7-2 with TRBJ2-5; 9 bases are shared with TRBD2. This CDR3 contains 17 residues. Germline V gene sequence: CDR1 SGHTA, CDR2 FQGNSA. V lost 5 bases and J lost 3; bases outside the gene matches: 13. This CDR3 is CASSTRGGSSGKETQYF. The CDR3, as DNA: TGTGCCAGCAGCACGAGAGGTGGCTCTAGCGGGAAAGAGACCCAGTACTTC.

CDR3 DNA sequence: TGTGCCAGCAGCGCGTCGGCTGGTTCTTTTAATGAAAAACTGTTTTTT. This gives the protein CASSASAGSFNEKLFF. The genes are TRBV11-1 and TRBJ1-4; D is ambiguous. This CDR3 comprises 16 residues. Germline assignment: CDR1 SGHAT and CDR2 FQDESV (reference sequence). V lost 5 bases, J lost 4 bases, and 17 bases lay in between.

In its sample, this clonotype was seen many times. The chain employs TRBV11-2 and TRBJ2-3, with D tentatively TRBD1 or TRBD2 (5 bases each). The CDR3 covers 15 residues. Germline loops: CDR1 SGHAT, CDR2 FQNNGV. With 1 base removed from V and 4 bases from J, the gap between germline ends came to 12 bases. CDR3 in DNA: TGTGCCAGCAGCTTAGGAAACGGGGCGGCAGATACGCAGTATTTT. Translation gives CASSLGNGAADTQYF.

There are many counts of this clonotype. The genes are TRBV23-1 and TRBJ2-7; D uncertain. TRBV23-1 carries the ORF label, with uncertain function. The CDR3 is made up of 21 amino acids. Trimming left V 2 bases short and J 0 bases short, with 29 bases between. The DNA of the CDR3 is TGCGCCAGCAGTCAACCGCCCCGCGGCTGTTACCCAGGCGTTCCCTCCTACGAGCAGTACGTC. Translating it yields CASSQPPRGCYPGVPSYEQYV.

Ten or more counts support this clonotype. The CDR3 DNA sequence: TGTGCCAGCAGTTTCCCGGGGTCCTACGAGCAGTACTTC. Amino acids: CASSFPGSYEQYF. V gene TRBV25-1 combines with J gene TRBJ2-7; maybe TRBD2 (5 bases). V was pared by 5 bases and J by 1 base, with 9 bases between. Per germline, CDR1 MGHDK and CDR2 SYGVNS. This CDR3 is built from 13 residues.

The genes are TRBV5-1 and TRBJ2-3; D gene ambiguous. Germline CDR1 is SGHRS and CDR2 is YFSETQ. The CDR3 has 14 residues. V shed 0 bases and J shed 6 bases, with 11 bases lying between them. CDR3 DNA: TGCGCCAGCAGCTTGGACTATTTGGGGGATACGCAGTATTTT. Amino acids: CASSLDYLGDTQYF.

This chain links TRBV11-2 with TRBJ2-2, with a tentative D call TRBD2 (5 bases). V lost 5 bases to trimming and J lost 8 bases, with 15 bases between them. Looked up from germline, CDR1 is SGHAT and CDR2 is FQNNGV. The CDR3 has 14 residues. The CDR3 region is CASSPGESSGELFF. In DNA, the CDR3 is TGTGCCAGCAGCCCCGGGGAGTCATCTGGGGAGCTGTTTTTT.

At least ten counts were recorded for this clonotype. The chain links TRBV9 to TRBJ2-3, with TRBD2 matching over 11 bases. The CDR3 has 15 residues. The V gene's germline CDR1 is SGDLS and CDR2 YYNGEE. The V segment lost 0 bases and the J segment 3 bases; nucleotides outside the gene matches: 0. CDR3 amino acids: CASSVGLAGTDTQYF. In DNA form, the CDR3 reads TGTGCCAGCAGCGTAGGACTAGCGGGGACAGATACGCAGTATTTT.

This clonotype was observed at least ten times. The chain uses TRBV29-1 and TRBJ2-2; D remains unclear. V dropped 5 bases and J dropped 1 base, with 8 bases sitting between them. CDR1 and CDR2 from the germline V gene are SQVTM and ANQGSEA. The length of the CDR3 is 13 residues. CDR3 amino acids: CSVLGQNTGELFF. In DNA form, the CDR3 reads TGCAGCGTTCTTGGGCAGAACACCGGGGAGCTGTTTTTT.

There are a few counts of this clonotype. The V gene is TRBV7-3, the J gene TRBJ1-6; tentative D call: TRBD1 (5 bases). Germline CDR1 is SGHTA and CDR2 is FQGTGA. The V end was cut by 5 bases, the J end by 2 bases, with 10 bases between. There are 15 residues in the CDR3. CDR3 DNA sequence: TGTGCCAGCAGCCCCGGGACCCCCTATAATTCACCCCTCCACTTT. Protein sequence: CASSPGTPYNSPLHF. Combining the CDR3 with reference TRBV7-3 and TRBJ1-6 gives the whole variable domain GAGVSQTPSNKVTEKGKYVELRCDPISGHTALYWYRQSLGQGPEFLIYFQGTGAADDSGLPNDRFFAVRPEGSVSTLKIQRTERGDSAVYLCASSPGTPYNSPLHFGNGTRLTVT.

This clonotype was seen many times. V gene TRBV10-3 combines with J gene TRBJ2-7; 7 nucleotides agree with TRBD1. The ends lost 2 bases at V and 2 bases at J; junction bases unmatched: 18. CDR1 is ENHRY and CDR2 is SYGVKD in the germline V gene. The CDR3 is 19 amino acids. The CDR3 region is CAISEGGQTVVGSPYEQYF. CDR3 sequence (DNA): TGTGCCATCAGTGAGGGGGGACAGACCGTAGTGGGAAGCCCCTACGAGCAGTACTTC.